This T cell receptor beta chain stems from a study of blood T cell repertoires in COVID-19. Study in general: Acute-phase and convalescent COVID-19 samples originated in the United States, Italy and Spain.

As processed by the authors: Nucleated cell counts were estimated from reference gene primer amplification. Produced via immunoSEQ multiplex PCR; TCRdb's table is partial and in-frame only. That table gives V, J and clone size, and the DNA gave D and trimming. The repertoire consists of tens of thousands of clones, with around 88% occurring once and the leading ten covering 5.4%. CDR1 SGDLS and CDR2 YYNGEE come from the germline V gene. This CDR3 is built from 15 residues. V was cut by 3 bases and J by 4 bases, with 16 bases left in between. The sequencing sample was made of peripheral blood. This sequence joins TRBV9 and TRBJ1-1; D perhaps matches TRBD1 (5 bases). This receptor was identified in a man aged 60 to 69 with acute or convalescent COVID-19. The CDR3 DNA is TGTGCCAGCAGCGCCCCAGGGTTGCTTGGCACTGAAGCTTTCTTT. Translation gives CASSAPGLLGTEAFF.